These 32 T cell receptor beta chains were sequenced from one sample in a study of cytomegalovirus exposure and HLA in healthy donors. Amplification used 60 Vbeta primers and 13 Jbeta primers. TCRdb keeps only in-frame clones here, not all; method: immunoSEQ multiplex PCR. Seen here are 65,000 to 85,000 clones, just under 80% observed once, and the top ten hold 7.5% to 10%. Sample: PBMCs. All receptors come from a middle-aged woman in good health and CMV-seropositive.

This clone was seen more than once but under ten times. This rearrangement joins TRBV30 to TRBJ1-1; 9 bases map to TRBD1. The germline gives CDR1 GTSNPN, CDR2 SVGIG (reference sequence). The CDR3 runs to 14 residues. V lost 3 bases, J lost 1 base, and 3 bases stayed unmatched. The CDR3 is CAWRKGQGNTEAFF. DNA of the CDR3: TGTGCCTGGAGGAAGGGACAGGGGAACACTGAAGCTTTCTTT.

The gene calls are TRBV27 and TRBJ2-1, with a possible D match to TRBD2 (6 bases). The CDR3 totals 15 residues. Germline CDR1 reads MNHEY; CDR2 reads SMNVEV (reference sequence). Deletions cut 9 bases from V and 0 bases from J, with 15 bases between. DNA of the CDR3: TGTGCCAGTAGGGGACTTCTTAGCTCCTACAATGAGCAGTTCTTC. Translating gives CASRGLLSSYNEQFF.

The chain links TRBV6-5 to TRBJ2-7; D not resolved. CDR1 MNHEY and CDR2 SVGAGI come from the germline V gene. The CDR3 runs to 15 residues. V was pared by 0 bases and J by 0 bases, with 9 bases between. DNA of the CDR3: TGTGCCAGCAGTTACTCACCCTTGAGCTCCTACGAGCAGTACTTC. It specifies CASSYSPLSSYEQYF.

V gene TRBV4-2 combines with J gene TRBJ2-7, with D perhaps matching TRBD2 (5 bases). The V end was cut by 0 bases, the J end by 4 bases, with 10 bases between. The CDR3 has 14 residues. Germline CDR1 reads LGHNA; CDR2 reads YNFKEQ. The CDR3 is CASSQDRGTYEQYF. The CDR3 DNA sequence: TGTGCCAGCAGCCAAGATCGGGGAACATACGAGCAGTACTTC.

This clone was found once. V is TRBV5-4 and J is TRBJ1-2; tentative D call: TRBD1 (6 bases). CDR1 is SGHNT, CDR2 YYREEE, per germline (reference sequence). The V and J ends lost 4 bases and 0 bases respectively, with 10 bases between them. CDR3 length equals 14 residues. DNA for the CDR3: TGTGCCAGCAGCGTGGGGGGCTCTAACTATGGCTACACCTTC. Translation: CASSVGGSNYGYTF.

CDR3 sequence: CASSVRGTNSPLHF. The CDR3 DNA is TGTGCCAGCAGCGTAAGGGGGACCAATTCACCCCTCCACTTT. The rearrangement links TRBV9 to TRBJ1-6; D is perhaps TRBD1 (6 bases). This CDR3 contains 14 residues. Trimming took 1 base from V and 7 from J, leaving 9 bases between them. Germline V gene data show CDR1 as SGDLS and CDR2 as YYNGEE.

The rearrangement links TRBV6-1 to TRBJ2-1, with TRBD2 matching 8 bases. Germline V lookup: CDR1 MNHNS, CDR2 SASEGT. The CDR3 contains 15 residues. V was clipped by 7 bases and J by 0 bases; unmatched bases: 5. The DNA of the CDR3 is TGTGCCAGCAATCCTCGGGGGGGCTCCTACAATGAGCAGTTCTTC. This codes for CASNPRGGSYNEQFF.

In DNA form, the CDR3 reads TGTGCCAGCAGTCCTACTGCTTCCTACGAGCAGTACTTC. Amino acids: CASSPTASYEQYF. The chain links TRBV7-9 to TRBJ2-7; D not certain. V lost 6 bases to trimming and J lost 1 base, with 10 bases between them. The CDR3 is 13 amino acids. CDR1 and CDR2 from the germline V gene are SEHNR and FQNEAQ (reference sequence).

The chain combines TRBV5-1 with TRBJ1-4; a weak D match, TRBD1 (6 bases). The ends were cut back, 4 bases at V and 8 bases at J, with 15 bases in the middle. The CDR3 extends over 14 amino acids. Germline-derived CDR1 and CDR2 are SGHRS and YFSETQ. CDR3 sequence reads: CASSGQSQWEKLFF. CDR3 bases: TGCGCCAGCAGCGGACAGTCCCAATGGGAAAAACTGTTTTTT.

In the case of this clone: The sample holds other DNA sequences that translate to the same CDR3. The chain carries TRBV28 and TRBJ2-7, with TRBD2 matching over 11 bases. The ends lost 7 bases at V and 4 bases at J; junction bases unmatched: 6. The CDR3 covers 14 residues. CDR1 is MDHEN, CDR2 SYDVKM, per germline. The CDR3: CASTPLAGAYEQYF. The CDR3 DNA is TGTGCCAGCACCCCACTAGCGGGGGCGTACGAGCAGTACTTC.

V usage is TRBV5-8 and J usage is TRBJ1-5, with 9 bases that match TRBD1. Unmatched junction bases numbered 15, after V lost 0 bases and J lost 2 bases. The CDR3 contains 20 residues. From germline, CDR1 is SGHTS and CDR2 YDEGEE. The CDR3 sequence: CASSLVFETGGAWGNQPQHF. The DNA of the CDR3 is TGTGCCAGCAGCTTGGTTTTCGAGACAGGGGGAGCGTGGGGCAATCAGCCCCAGCATTTT.

The chain has TRBV7-7 and TRBJ1-1; weak D call: TRBD1 (6 bases). This CDR3 contains 14 residues. Germline V gene lookup returns CDR1 SSHAT and CDR2 FNYEAQ (reference sequence). V lost 3 bases and J 3 bases, leaving 11 bases between the germline ends. The CDR3 protein is CASSLRAGDTEAFF. The CDR3 DNA reads TGTGCCAGCAGCTTGAGGGCAGGGGACACTGAAGCTTTCTTT.

This chain links TRBV2 with TRBJ2-5; no definite D call. CDR1 and CDR2 from the germline V gene are SNHLY and FYNNEI. V was clipped by 7 bases and J by 0 bases, with 9 bases between them. The CDR3 runs to 13 residues. The CDR3 reads CASNYGNQETQYF. The CDR3 DNA reads as TGTGCCAGCAACTACGGAAACCAAGAGACCCAGTACTTC.

In this sample, this clone turned up a few times. This sequence joins TRBV9 and TRBJ2-5, with D possibly being TRBD2 (5 bases). Trimming took 4 bases from V and 4 from J, leaving 20 bases between them. This CDR3 has 16 amino acids. The germline V gene has CDR1 SGDLS and CDR2 YYNGEE. The CDR3 DNA reads as TGTGCCAGCAGCTCTTCCGGGATACTGATGGTAGAGACCCAGTACTTC. Encoded protein: CASSSSGILMVETQYF.

V and J are TRBV6-4 and TRBJ1-4, with 7 bases lining up with TRBD1. CDR3 size: 15 residues. The germline gives CDR1 MRHNA, CDR2 SNTAGT. V lost 0 bases and J lost 6; bases outside the gene matches: 4. CDR3 sequence (DNA): TGTGCCAGCAGTGACTCCGGCAGGGGGGATGAAAAACTGTTTTTT. Residues: CASSDSGRGDEKLFF.

J is TRBJ1-6 and V is TRBV28, with D perhaps TRBD1 (5 bases). Trimming cost V 6 bases and J 4 bases, with 16 bases left between them. The CDR3 length is 16 residues. Germline CDR1 is MDHEN and CDR2 is SYDVKM. The CDR3 sequence is CASSFPRQTYNSPLHF. The CDR3 region has the DNA TGTGCCAGCAGCTTCCCGCGACAGACTTATAATTCACCCCTCCACTTT.

The DNA for the CDR3 is TGTGCCAGTAGTCCCGGACAGGGCTATGGCTACACCTTC. Translated, it gives CASSPGQGYGYTF. V usage is TRBV19 and J usage is TRBJ1-2; 8 bases agree with TRBD1. Germline V CDR1 and CDR2: LNHDA, SQIVND (reference sequence). This CDR3 is built from 13 residues. J gave up 4 bases and V 5 bases, and 3 bases lay outside the gene matches.

This clone was counted only a few times. As DNA, the CDR3 is TGTGCCAGCAGGCTTGAGGGGCGGGGGGCGGAGACCCAGTACTTC. It translates to CASRLEGRGAETQYF. The chain couples TRBV6-6 to TRBJ2-5, with 8 bases aligning to TRBD2. The J segment lost 5 bases and the V segment lost 6 bases, leaving 11 bases of the junction unmatched. This CDR3 is 15 amino acids long. Germline V CDR1 and CDR2: MNHNY, SVGAGI (reference sequence).

V usage is TRBV27 and J usage is TRBJ1-6, with 9 bases fitting TRBD1. The CDR3 extends over 13 amino acids. J lost 7 bases, V lost 6 bases, and 1 base had no gene match. From germline, CDR1 is MNHEY and CDR2 SMNVEV (reference sequence). The CDR3 DNA reads as TGTGCCAGCAGGGGGACAGGGAATTCACCCCTCCACTTT. It specifies CASRGTGNSPLHF.

This chain connects TRBV11-2 to TRBJ2-1; D is undetermined. This CDR3 has 15 residues. Trimming stripped 3 bases from V and 0 bases from J, with 9 bases between. The germline V gene has CDR1 SGHAT and CDR2 FQNNGV. CDR3 in amino acids: CASSFRESSYNEQFF. The CDR3 coding sequence is TGTGCCAGCAGCTTTCGAGAGTCCTCCTACAATGAGCAGTTCTTC.

This clone came up a few times. V usage is TRBV5-4 and J usage is TRBJ2-3, with D tentatively TRBD2 (6 bases). The germline V and J ends were trimmed by 4 bases and 0 bases, with 9 bases remaining between them. Germline CDR1 reads SGHNT; CDR2 reads YYREEE (reference sequence). The CDR3 is made up of 14 amino acids. The CDR3 protein is CASSAGRSTDTQYF. The CDR3 region has the DNA TGTGCCAGCAGCGCCGGGAGAAGCACAGATACGCAGTATTTT. The variable domain in full, completed from reference TRBV5-4 and TRBJ2-3, reads ETGVTQSPTHLIKTRGQQVTLRCSSQSGHNTVSWYQQALGQGPQFIFQYYREEENGRGNFPPRFSGLQFPNYSSELNVNALELDDSALYLCASSAGRSTDTQYFGPGTRLTVL.

This clone was observed a few times. V is TRBV7-9 and J is TRBJ2-5, with 8 bases identical to TRBD2. The CDR3 runs to 16 residues. The junction had 13 bases not matched to a gene; V was cut back by 6 bases and J by 4 bases. Per germline, CDR1 SEHNR and CDR2 FQNEAQ (reference sequence). CDR3 region: CASSRSSWTSIETQYF. The CDR3 coding sequence is TGTGCCAGCAGTCGTAGTTCTTGGACTAGCATAGAGACCCAGTACTTC.

V gene TRBV2 combines with J gene TRBJ1-2; the D is unclear. The V end was cut by 2 bases, the J end by 0 bases, with 10 bases between. The CDR3 has 15 residues. CDR1 and CDR2 from the germline V gene are SNHLY and FYNNEI. Here the CDR3 reads CASSEQALANYGYTF. The DNA of the CDR3 is TGTGCCAGCAGTGAACAGGCGCTCGCTAACTATGGCTACACCTTC.

The rearrangement uses TRBV11-2 and TRBJ2-7, with a tentative D call TRBD1 (6 bases). The CDR3 totals 14 residues. Germline V gene data show CDR1 as SGHAT and CDR2 as FQNNGV. Trimming cost V 10 bases and J 3 bases, with 19 bases left between them. CDR3 sequence (DNA): TGTGCCACCGCTAAGGACAGTGCCCTCTACGAGCAGTACTTC. Translating gives CATAKDSALYEQYF.

This chain links TRBV13 with TRBJ1-1; tentatively, D is TRBD1 (6 bases). Germline V CDR1 and CDR2: PRHDT, FYEKMQ (reference sequence). The CDR3 consists of 14 residues. The germline V and J ends were trimmed by 6 bases and 11 bases, with 22 bases remaining between them. As DNA, the CDR3 is TGTGCCAGCAGGGAGACGCCAACAGGGATTGAGGCTTTCTTT. This gives the protein CASRETPTGIEAFF.

Points on this clone: The junction departs from the called germline gene at one end, perhaps through a read error. This rearrangement joins TRBV7-8 to TRBJ1-4, with D possibly TRBD1 on 5 matching bases. Per the germline V gene, CDR1 is SGHVS and CDR2 is FQNEAQ. This CDR3 region has 15 residues. The CDR3 reads CTSRKGVHFNEKLFF. CDR3 sequence (DNA): TGTACCAGCAGGAAAGGGGTGCACTTTAATGAAAAACTGTTTTTT.

J is TRBJ1-5 and V is TRBV5-5, with a weak D call TRBD1 (6 bases). The CDR3 extends over 13 amino acids. Trimming pared 7 bases from V and 9 bases from J, leaving 17 bases between. The germline V gene encodes CDR1 SGHKS and CDR2 YYEKEE (reference sequence). CDR3 amino acids: CASGLGGPGPQHF. In DNA form, the CDR3 reads TGTGCCAGCGGCCTGGGGGGGCCGGGGCCCCAGCATTTT. The entire variable domain, with the rest obtained from reference TRBV5-5 and TRBJ1-5, is as follows: DAGVTQSPTHLIKTRGQQVTLRCSPISGHKSVSWYQQVLGQGPQFIFQYYEKEERGRGNFPDRFSARQFPNYSSELNVNALLLGDSALYLCASGLGGPGPQHFGDGTRLSIL.

The chain uses TRBV6-5 and TRBJ2-3; 7 bases match TRBD2. V was pared by 2 bases and J by 3 bases, with 8 bases of the junction left unmatched. The CDR3 covers 16 residues. Germline V gene sequence: CDR1 MNHEY, CDR2 SVGAGI. CDR3: CASSYGIWGGTDTQYF. CDR3 nucleotides: TGTGCCAGCAGTTACGGGATCTGGGGAGGGACAGATACGCAGTATTTT.

The V call is TRBV2, the J call TRBJ1-4, with a possible D match to TRBD1 (5 bases). Germline CDR1 is SNHLY and CDR2 is FYNNEI. Trimming removed 7 bases from V and 0 bases from J, with 12 bases in between. The CDR3 totals 15 residues. CDR3 amino acids: CASNSLTATNEKLFF. DNA for the CDR3: TGTGCCAGCAATAGCCTGACAGCAACTAATGAAAAACTGTTTTTT.

Details on this clone: Relative to the germline gene, one junction end is altered; a read error may explain this. The rearrangement joins TRBV7-9 to TRBJ2-5; D might be TRBD2 (5 bases). The CDR3 is 16 amino acids. Germline CDR1 reads SEHNR; CDR2 reads FQNEAQ (reference sequence). For the CDR3, the DNA is TGTTCCAGCAGCTTAGCCGCCATCGGGGACCAAGAGACCCAGTACTTC. Translation: CSSSLAAIGDQETQYF.

The CDR3 DNA is TGTGCCAGCAGCGTAGGGGACACAACGCAGTATTTT. It translates to CASSVGDTTQYF. The V call is TRBV9, the J call TRBJ2-3; perhaps TRBD1 as D (6 bases). Germline V gene sequence: CDR1 SGDLS, CDR2 YYNGEE. The V gene lost 0 bases and the J gene lost 9 bases, with 8 bases spanning the gap. The CDR3 sequence is 12 residues long.

This clone was observed a handful of times. The rearrangement uses TRBV5-5 and TRBJ1-2; 8 bases align to TRBD1. Germline-derived CDR1 and CDR2 are SGHKS and YYEKEE (reference sequence). The V and J ends lost 3 bases and 4 bases, in that order; junction bases with no gene match: 5. This CDR3 comprises 14 residues. This chain's CDR3 is CASSSRTGTYGYTF. Here the CDR3 DNA reads TGTGCCAGCAGCTCTCGGACAGGGACCTATGGCTACACCTTC.